This entry is about one TCR beta chain. The data stem from a study of shared clonotypes between healthy human individuals. From CD4+ cells came CD45RA+ naive and CD45RA-negative memory subsets. Some clones are missing from TCRdb's copy, which holds only in-frame ones; the method was immunoSEQ multiplex PCR. The sample records some 2.1 million clones, roughly 94% being singletons. Sequencing input: naive CD4+ T cells sorted from blood. Subset given: CD45RA+ positively selected. The receptor comes from a man between 18 and 35 years old in good health.

CDR3 residues: CASSGTSGVIYEQYF. CDR3 DNA: TGTGCCAGCAGTGGGACTAGCGGGGTAATCTACGAGCAGTACTTC. The genes are TRBV6-1 and TRBJ2-7, with 12 bases aligning to TRBD2. The CDR3 contains 15 residues. J gave up 3 bases and V 4 bases, and 4 bases lay outside the gene matches. The germline CDR1 and CDR2 sequences are MNHNS and SASEGT.